Following are 11 T cell receptor beta chains from one sample sequenced in a study of blood T cell repertoires in COVID-19 (dated by TCRdb to 2020 to 2021). The method was the immunoSEQ multiplex PCR assay. The clones in this table, taken by TCRdb from immuneACCESS, are in-frame only. Not every clone is retained; where verified, under half of the shortfall comes from an unresolved V gene, and the cause of the rest is unknown. This sample comprises over 75,000 clones, roughly 90% of them detected only once. Roughly 1.5% of the sample rests with the top ten. The sample consisted of peripheral blood. The receptors shown here come from a human donor with active COVID-19. The donor label of this sample is uncertain.

The chain links TRBV6-6 to TRBJ1-3; D unclear. Germline lookup yields CDR1 MNHNY and CDR2 SVGAGI (reference sequence). This CDR3 has 14 residues. V shed 5 bases and J shed 1 base, with 9 bases lying between them. CDR3 loop: CASSPWLSGNTIYF. CDR3 DNA: TGTGCCAGCAGTCCTTGGCTTTCTGGAAACACCATATATTTT.

The chain recombines TRBV3-1 (or the pseudogene TRBV3-2) with TRBJ2-2; a weak D match, TRBD1 (5 bases). Trimming pared 4 bases from V and 7 bases from J, leaving 10 bases between. The CDR3 runs 13 residues. The germline gives CDR1 LGHDT, CDR2 YNNKEL (reference sequence). In DNA, the CDR3 is TGTGCCAGCAGCCGCACAGGTGACGGGGAGCTGTTTTTT. Translated: CASSRTGDGELFF.

J is TRBJ2-1 and V is TRBV9; 11 bases match TRBD1. Germline CDR1 SGDLS, CDR2 YYNGEE. This CDR3 is built from 15 residues. Germline trimming cut 4 bases from V and 10 bases from J; bases unmatched to any gene: 10. CDR3: CASSMGTGGEREQFF. In DNA, the CDR3 is TGTGCCAGCAGCATGGGGACAGGGGGAGAGAGGGAGCAGTTCTTC.

This clone has a handful of counts. The chain carries TRBV19 and TRBJ2-1; 10 positions agree with TRBD2. Germline V gene data show CDR1 as LNHDA and CDR2 as SQIVND (reference sequence). V lost 6 bases, J lost 0 bases, and 5 bases stayed unmatched. This CDR3 is built from 16 residues. CDR3 loop: CASSRLAGASYNEQFF. In DNA, the CDR3 is TGTGCCAGTAGCAGGCTAGCGGGGGCCTCCTACAATGAGCAGTTCTTC. Supplemented by reference TRBV19 and TRBJ2-1, the full variable domain reads DGGITQSPKYLFRKEGQNVTLSCEQNLNHDAMYWYRQDPGQGLRLIYYSQIVNDFQKGDIAEGYSVSREKKESFPLTVTSAQKNPTAFYLCASSRLAGASYNEQFFGPGTRLTVL.

J is TRBJ1-5 and V is TRBV9; 9 bases align to TRBD1. With V trimmed by 3 bases and J by 6 bases, 4 bases remained unmatched. CDR1 is SGDLS, CDR2 YYNGEE, per germline. CDR3 length: 14 residues. CDR3 coding DNA: TGTGCCAGCAGCGACACAGGGGGCTTTCAGCCCCAGCATTTT. Its translation is CASSDTGGFQPQHF.

V is TRBV7-9 and J is TRBJ1-2; 7 nucleotides line up with TRBD1. V lost 4 bases to trimming and J lost 6 bases; unmatched junction nucleotides: 5. Per germline, CDR1 SEHNR and CDR2 FQNEAQ (reference sequence). The CDR3 covers 13 residues. CDR3 residues: CASSSGTADGYTF. The CDR3 nucleotides read TGTGCCAGCAGCTCCGGGACAGCCGATGGCTACACCTTC.

The count of this clone is one. The chain uses TRBV30 and TRBJ2-1; tentatively, D is TRBD1 (6 bases). The CDR3 contains 14 residues. CDR1 and CDR2 from the germline V gene are GTSNPN and SVGIG (reference sequence). V shed 3 bases and J shed 0 bases, with 9 bases lying between them. CDR3: CAWRKGGSYNEQFF. CDR3 sequence (DNA): TGTGCCTGGAGAAAAGGGGGCTCCTACAATGAGCAGTTCTTC. The variable domain in full, with the rest retrieved from reference TRBV30 and TRBJ2-1, is SQTIHQWPATLVQPVGSPLSLECTVEGTSNPNLYWYRQAAGRGLQLLFYSVGIGQISSEVPQNLSASRPQDRQFILSSKKLLLSDSGFYLCAWRKGGSYNEQFFGPGTRLTVL.

This clone was detected once. The V gene is TRBV29-1, the J gene TRBJ2-2, with 10 bases that match TRBD1. Germline CDR1 is SQVTM and CDR2 is ANQGSEA. J was trimmed by 7 bases and V by 1 base; bases with no gene match: 15. The length of the CDR3 is 18 residues. The CDR3 sequence: CSVEGPNSGTGAVGELFF. As DNA, the CDR3 is TGCAGCGTTGAAGGCCCAAACTCCGGGACAGGGGCGGTCGGGGAGCTGTTTTTT.

V is TRBV11-3 and J is TRBJ1-2; D is unresolved. The CDR3 runs 13 residues. Between the trimmed V and J ends, which lost 4 bases and 13 bases, there was a span of 19 bases. Germline-derived CDR1 and CDR2 are SGHNT and YENEEA. The CDR3 region is CASSSQVPLFGTF. The CDR3 region has the DNA TGTGCCAGCAGCTCCCAGGTTCCCCTATTTGGCACCTTC.

The J gene is TRBJ2-1, the V gene TRBV28, with 12 bases identical to TRBD1. The CDR3 consists of 15 residues. With 5 bases clipped from V and 9 bases from J, the junction kept 8 bases outside the gene matches. Per germline, CDR1 MDHEN and CDR2 SYDVKM. CDR3 protein: CASSLPGQGAGEQFF. In DNA, the CDR3 is TGTGCCAGCAGTCTTCCGGGACAGGGGGCGGGTGAGCAGTTCTTC.

This clone was found once. The V and J genes are TRBV11-3 and TRBJ2-5; possible D gene TRBD2, 6 bases. The J call may be faulty, since TRBJ2-7 better matches the DNA end. Per the germline V gene, CDR1 is SGHNT and CDR2 is YENEEA. The CDR3 is 16 amino acids. As DNA, the CDR3 is TGTGCCAGCAGCTCTCAATCCGCGGGGCAGGGTGGCGAGCAGTACTTC. This gives the protein CASSSQSAGQGGEQYF.